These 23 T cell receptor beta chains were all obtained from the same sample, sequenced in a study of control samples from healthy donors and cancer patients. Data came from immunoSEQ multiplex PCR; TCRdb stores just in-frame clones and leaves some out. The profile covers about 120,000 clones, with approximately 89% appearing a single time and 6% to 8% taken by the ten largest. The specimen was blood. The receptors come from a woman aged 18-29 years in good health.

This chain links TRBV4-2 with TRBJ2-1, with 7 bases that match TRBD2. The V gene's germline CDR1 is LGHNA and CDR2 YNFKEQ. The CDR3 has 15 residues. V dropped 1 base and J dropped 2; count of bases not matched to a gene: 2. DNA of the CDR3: TGTGCCAGCAGCCAAGGGGGGGGGACCTACAATGAGCAGTTCTTC. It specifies CASSQGGGTYNEQFF.

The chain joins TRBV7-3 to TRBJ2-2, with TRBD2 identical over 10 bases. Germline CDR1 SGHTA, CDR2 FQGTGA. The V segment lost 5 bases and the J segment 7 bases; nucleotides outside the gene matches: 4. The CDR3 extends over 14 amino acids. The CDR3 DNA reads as TGTGCCAGCAGCCTAGCGGGAGTACACGGGGAGCTGTTTTTT. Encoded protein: CASSLAGVHGELFF.

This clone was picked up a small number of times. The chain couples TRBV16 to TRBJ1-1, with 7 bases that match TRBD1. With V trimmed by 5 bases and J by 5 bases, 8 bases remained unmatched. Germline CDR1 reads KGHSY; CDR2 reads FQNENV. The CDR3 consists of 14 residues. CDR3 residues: CASSLRTGLTEAFF. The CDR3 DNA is TGTGCCAGCAGCTTACGGACAGGTCTTACTGAAGCTTTCTTT.

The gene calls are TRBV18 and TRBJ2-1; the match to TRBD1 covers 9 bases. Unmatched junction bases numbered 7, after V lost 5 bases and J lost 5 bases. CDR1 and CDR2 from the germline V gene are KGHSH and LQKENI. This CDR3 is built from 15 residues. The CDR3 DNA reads TGTGCCAGCTCAAAGGGACAGGGACGAAACAATGAGCAGTTCTTC. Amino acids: CASSKGQGRNNEQFF.

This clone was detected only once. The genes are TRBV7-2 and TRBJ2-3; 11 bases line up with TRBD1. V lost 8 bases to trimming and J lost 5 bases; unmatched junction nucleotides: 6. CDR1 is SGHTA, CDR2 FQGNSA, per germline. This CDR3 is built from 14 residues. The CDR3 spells CASAGTGGLDTQYF. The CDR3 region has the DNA TGTGCCAGCGCCGGGACAGGGGGTCTAGATACGCAGTATTTT.

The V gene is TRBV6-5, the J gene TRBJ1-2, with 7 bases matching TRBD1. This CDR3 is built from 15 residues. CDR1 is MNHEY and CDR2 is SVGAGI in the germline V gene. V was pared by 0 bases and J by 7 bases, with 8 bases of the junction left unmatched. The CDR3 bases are TGTGCCAGCAGTTACTCCGGGACAGCAAATATTGGCTACACCTTC. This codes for CASSYSGTANIGYTF.

The CDR3 coding sequence is TGTGCCAGCAGCTTCCCTCGGGGGTACACAGATACGCAGTATTTT. Its protein product is CASSFPRGYTDTQYF. The rearrangement uses TRBV7-2 and TRBJ2-3; D may be TRBD2 (6 bases). CDR3 size: 15 residues. Between the trimmed V and J ends, which lost 3 bases and 2 bases, there was a span of 12 bases. Germline CDR1 reads SGHTA; CDR2 reads FQGNSA.

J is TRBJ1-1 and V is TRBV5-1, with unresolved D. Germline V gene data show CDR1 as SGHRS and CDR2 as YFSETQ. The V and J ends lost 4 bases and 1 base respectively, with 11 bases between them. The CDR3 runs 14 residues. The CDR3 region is CASSVAASNTEAFF. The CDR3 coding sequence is TGCGCCAGCAGCGTCGCAGCTTCGAACACTGAAGCTTTCTTT. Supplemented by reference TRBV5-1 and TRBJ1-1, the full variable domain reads KAGVTQTPRYLIKTRGQQVTLSCSPISGHRSVSWYQQTPGQGLQFLFEYFSETQRNKGNFPGRFSGRQFSNSRSEMNVSTLELGDSALYLCASSVAASNTEAFFGQGTRLTVV.

The CDR3, as DNA: TGCAGCGTTGAACCGGGGCTCACTGAAGCTTTCTTT. Encoded protein: CSVEPGLTEAFF. The chain recombines TRBV29-1 with TRBJ1-1; weak D call: TRBD1 (5 bases). The CDR3 runs 12 residues. V lost 2 bases and J 4 bases, leaving 8 bases between the germline ends. Looked up from germline, CDR1 is SQVTM and CDR2 is ANQGSEA.

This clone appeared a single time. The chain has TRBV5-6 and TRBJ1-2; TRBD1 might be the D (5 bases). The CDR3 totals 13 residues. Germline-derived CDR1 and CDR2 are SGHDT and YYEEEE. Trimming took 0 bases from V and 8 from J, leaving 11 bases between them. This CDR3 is CASSLEAGWGYTF. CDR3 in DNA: TGTGCCAGCAGCTTGGAGGCAGGGTGGGGCTACACCTTC. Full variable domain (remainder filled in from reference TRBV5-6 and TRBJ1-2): DAGVTQSPTHLIKTRGQQVTLRCSPKSGHDTVSWYQQALGQGPQFIFQYYEEEERQRGNFPDRFSGHQFPNYSSELNVNALLLGDSALYLCASSLEAGWGYTFGSGTRLTVV.

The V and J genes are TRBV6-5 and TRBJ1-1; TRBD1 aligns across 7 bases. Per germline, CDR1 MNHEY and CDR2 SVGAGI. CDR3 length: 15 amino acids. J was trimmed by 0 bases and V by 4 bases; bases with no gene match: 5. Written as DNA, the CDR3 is TGTGCCAGCAGTTCGGGACAGACCTTGAACACTGAAGCTTTCTTT. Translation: CASSSGQTLNTEAFF.

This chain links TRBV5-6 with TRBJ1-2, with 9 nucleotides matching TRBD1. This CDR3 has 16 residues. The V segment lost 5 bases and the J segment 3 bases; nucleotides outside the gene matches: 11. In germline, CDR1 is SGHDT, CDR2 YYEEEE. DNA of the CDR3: TGTGCCAGCAGACGGATACAGGGGGCGCTGGACTATGGCTACACCTTC. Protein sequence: CASRRIQGALDYGYTF.

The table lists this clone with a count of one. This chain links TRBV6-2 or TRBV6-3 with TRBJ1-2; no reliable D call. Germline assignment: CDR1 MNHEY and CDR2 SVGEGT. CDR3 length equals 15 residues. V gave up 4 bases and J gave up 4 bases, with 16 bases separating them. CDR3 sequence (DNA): TGTGCCAGCAGTTCACCGGGCAGAGCTGGCTATGGCTACACCTTC. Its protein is CASSSPGRAGYGYTF.

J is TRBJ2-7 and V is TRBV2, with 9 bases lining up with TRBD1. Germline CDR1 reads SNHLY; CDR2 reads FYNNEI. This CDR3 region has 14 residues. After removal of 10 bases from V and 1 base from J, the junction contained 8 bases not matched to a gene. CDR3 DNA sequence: TGTGCCACCCGGCGCGGACAGGGGTCCTACGAGCAGTACTTC. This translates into CATRRGQGSYEQYF.

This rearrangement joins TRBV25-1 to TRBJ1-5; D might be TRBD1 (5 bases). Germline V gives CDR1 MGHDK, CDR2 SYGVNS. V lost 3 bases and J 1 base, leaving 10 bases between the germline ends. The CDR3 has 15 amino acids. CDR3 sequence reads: CASSEAGPSNQPQHF. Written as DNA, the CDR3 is TGTGCCAGCAGTGAGGCAGGGCCGAGCAATCAGCCCCAGCATTTT. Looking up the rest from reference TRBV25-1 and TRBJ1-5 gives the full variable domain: EADIYQTPRYLVIGTGKKITLECSQTMGHDKMYWYQQDPGMELHLIHYSYGVNSTEKGDLSSESTVSRIRTEHFPLTLESARPSHTSQYLCASSEAGPSNQPQHFGDGTRLSIL.

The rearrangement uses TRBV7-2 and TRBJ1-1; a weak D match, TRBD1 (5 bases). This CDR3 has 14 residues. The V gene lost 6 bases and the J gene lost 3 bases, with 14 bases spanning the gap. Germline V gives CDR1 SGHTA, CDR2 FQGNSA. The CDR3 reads CASRSMGRYTEAFF. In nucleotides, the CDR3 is TGTGCCAGCAGATCGATGGGACGGTACACTGAAGCTTTCTTT.

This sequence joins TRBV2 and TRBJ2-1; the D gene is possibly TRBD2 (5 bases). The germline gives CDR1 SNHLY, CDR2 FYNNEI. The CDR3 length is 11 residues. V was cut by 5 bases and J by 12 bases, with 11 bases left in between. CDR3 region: CASSFEAGQFF. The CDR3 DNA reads TGTGCCAGCAGTTTCGAGGCGGGGCAGTTCTTC.

In DNA form, the CDR3 reads TGCGCCAGCAGCTTTTCCGGTACCACAGGGACTTCTTACGAGCAGTACTTC. Amino acid sequence: CASSFSGTTGTSYEQYF. This chain connects TRBV5-1 to TRBJ2-7; D assignment may be TRBD1 or TRBD2 (6 bases each). Germline CDR1 reads SGHRS; CDR2 reads YFSETQ. The V end lost 2 bases, the J end lost 4 bases, and 22 bases lay between the germline ends. The CDR3 is 17 amino acids. The whole variable domain, remainder taken from reference TRBV5-1 and TRBJ2-7, is KAGVTQTPRYLIKTRGQQVTLSCSPISGHRSVSWYQQTPGQGLQFLFEYFSETQRNKGNFPGRFSGRQFSNSRSEMNVSTLELGDSALYLCASSFSGTTGTSYEQYFGPGTRLTVT.

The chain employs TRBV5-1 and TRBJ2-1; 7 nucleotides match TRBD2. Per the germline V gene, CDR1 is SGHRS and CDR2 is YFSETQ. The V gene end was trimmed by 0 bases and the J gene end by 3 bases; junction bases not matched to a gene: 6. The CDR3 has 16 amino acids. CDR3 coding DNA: TGCGCCAGCAGCTTGGCCGGCGGGGGAATCTACAATGAGCAGTTCTTC. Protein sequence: CASSLAGGGIYNEQFF. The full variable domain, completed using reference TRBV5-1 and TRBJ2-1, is KAGVTQTPRYLIKTRGQQVTLSCSPISGHRSVSWYQQTPGQGLQFLFEYFSETQRNKGNFPGRFSGRQFSNSRSEMNVSTLELGDSALYLCASSLAGGGIYNEQFFGPGTRLTVL.

The CDR3, as DNA: TGCGCCAGCAGCTTAGCCACTAGCGGACTCACAGATACGCAGTATTTT. Protein product: CASSLATSGLTDTQYF. This chain joins TRBV5-1 and TRBJ2-3; TRBD2 matches at 8 bases. Losses at the gene ends were 2 bases for V and 2 bases for J; bases not matched to a gene: 7. Germline V gene sequence: CDR1 SGHRS, CDR2 YFSETQ. The CDR3 consists of 16 residues.

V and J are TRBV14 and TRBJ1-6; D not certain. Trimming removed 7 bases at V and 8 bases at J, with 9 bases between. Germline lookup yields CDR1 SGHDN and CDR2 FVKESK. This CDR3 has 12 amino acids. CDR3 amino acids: CASKGFDSPLHF. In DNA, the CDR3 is TGTGCCAGCAAAGGTTTCGATTCACCCCTCCACTTT.

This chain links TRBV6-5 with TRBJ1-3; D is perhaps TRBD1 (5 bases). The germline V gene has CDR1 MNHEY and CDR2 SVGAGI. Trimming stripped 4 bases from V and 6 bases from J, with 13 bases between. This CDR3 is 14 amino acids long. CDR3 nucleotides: TGTGCCAGCAGTTGGCAGGGAACGTCAAACACCATATATTTT. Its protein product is CASSWQGTSNTIYF.

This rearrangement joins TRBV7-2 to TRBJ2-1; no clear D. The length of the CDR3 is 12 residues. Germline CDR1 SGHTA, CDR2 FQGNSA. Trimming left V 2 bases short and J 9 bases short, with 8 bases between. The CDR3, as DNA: TGTGCCAGCAGCTTAAGAAATGTTGAGCAGTTCTTC. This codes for CASSLRNVEQFF.